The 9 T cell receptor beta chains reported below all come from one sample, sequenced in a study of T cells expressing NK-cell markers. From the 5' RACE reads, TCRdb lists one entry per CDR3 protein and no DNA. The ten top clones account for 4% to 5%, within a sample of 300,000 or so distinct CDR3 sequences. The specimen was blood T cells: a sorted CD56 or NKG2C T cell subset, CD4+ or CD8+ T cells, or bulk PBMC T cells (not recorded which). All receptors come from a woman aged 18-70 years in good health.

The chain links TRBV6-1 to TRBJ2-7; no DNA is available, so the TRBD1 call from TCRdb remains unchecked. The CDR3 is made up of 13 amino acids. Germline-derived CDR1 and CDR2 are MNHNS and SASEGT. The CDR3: CASSRALSYEQYF.

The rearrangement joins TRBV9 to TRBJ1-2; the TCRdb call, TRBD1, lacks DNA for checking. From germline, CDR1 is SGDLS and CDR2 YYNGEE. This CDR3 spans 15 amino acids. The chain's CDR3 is CASSVAGGANYGYTF.

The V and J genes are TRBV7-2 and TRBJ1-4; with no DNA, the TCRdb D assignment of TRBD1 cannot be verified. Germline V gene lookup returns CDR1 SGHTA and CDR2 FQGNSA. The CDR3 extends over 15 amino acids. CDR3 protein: CASSLGGTLGEKLFF.

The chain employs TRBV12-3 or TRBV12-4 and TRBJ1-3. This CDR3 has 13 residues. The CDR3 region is CASSFAGSNTIYF.

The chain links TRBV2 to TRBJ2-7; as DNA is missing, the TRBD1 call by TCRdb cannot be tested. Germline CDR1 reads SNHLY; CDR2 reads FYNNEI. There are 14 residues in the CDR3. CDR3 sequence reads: CASRWTGTVDEQYF.

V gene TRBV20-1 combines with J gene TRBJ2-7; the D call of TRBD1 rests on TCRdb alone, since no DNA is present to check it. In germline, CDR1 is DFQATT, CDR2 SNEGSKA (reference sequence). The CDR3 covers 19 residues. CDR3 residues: CSARPLTGQGARSSYEQYF.

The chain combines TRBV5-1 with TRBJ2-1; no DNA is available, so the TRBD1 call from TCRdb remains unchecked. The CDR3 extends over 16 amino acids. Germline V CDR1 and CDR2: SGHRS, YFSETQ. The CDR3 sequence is CASSETGTGSYNEQFF.

The CDR3 spells CASSLVSRGYRASNTEAFF. The chain recombines TRBV12-3 or TRBV12-4 with TRBJ1-1; TCRdb returns TRBD1, unconfirmable since there is no DNA. The CDR3 is 19 amino acids.

CDR3 residues: CSATRPLEGDEQFF. The rearrangement uses TRBV20-1 and TRBJ2-1; TCRdb selects TRBD2, and the lack of DNA leaves this call unchecked. The CDR3 covers 14 residues. Germline-derived CDR1 and CDR2 are DFQATT and SNEGSKA (reference sequence).